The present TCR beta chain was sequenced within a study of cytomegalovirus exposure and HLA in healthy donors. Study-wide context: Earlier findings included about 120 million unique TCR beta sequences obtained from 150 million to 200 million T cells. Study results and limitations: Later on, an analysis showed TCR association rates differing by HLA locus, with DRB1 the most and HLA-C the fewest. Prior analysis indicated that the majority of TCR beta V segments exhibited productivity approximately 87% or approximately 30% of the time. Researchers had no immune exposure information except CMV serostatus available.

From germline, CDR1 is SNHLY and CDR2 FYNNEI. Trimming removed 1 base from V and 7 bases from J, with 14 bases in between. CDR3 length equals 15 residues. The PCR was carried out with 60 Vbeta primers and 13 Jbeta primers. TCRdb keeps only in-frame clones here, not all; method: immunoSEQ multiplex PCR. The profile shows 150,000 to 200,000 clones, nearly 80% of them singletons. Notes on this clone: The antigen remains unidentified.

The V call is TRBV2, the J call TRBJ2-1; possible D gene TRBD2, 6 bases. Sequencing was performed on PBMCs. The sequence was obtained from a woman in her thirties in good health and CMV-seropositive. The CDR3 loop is CASSEGRDWGNEQFF. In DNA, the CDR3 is TGTGCCAGCAGTGAAGGACGGGACTGGGGGAATGAGCAGTTCTTC.